One and the same sample provided the 31 T cell receptor beta chains below, sequenced in a study of cytomegalovirus exposure and HLA in healthy donors. PCR primers comprised 60 Vbeta and 13 Jbeta primers. Sequencing was performed with immunoSEQ multiplex PCR; in TCRdb, only in-frame clones are kept and a portion is missing. The table has 150,000 to 200,000 clones, 81% seen once. Input material: PBMCs. The receptor source for this set is a woman in her thirties in good health and CMV-seronegative.

The chain recombines TRBV19 with TRBJ1-6; 8 nucleotides align to TRBD1. CDR3 length equals 16 residues. Losses at the gene ends were 9 bases for V and 7 bases for J; bases not matched to a gene: 14. Germline CDR1 LNHDA, CDR2 SQIVND (reference sequence). The CDR3 DNA follows: TGTGCCAGCAGGTTGACATGGACAGGGCCGAATTCACCCCTCCACTTT. It is translated as CASRLTWTGPNSPLHF.

The gene calls are TRBV9 and TRBJ2-7; 11 nucleotides line up with TRBD2. This CDR3 is built from 17 residues. Per germline, CDR1 SGDLS and CDR2 YYNGEE. J was trimmed by 4 bases and V by 4 bases; bases with no gene match: 13. The CDR3 sequence is CASSPKYPSGGPYEQYF. CDR3 coding DNA: TGTGCCAGCAGCCCGAAGTACCCTAGCGGGGGGCCATACGAGCAGTACTTC.

The chain recombines TRBV10-2 with TRBJ1-5; D is perhaps TRBD1 (6 bases). Germline values: CDR1 WSHSY, CDR2 SAAADI. This CDR3 comprises 17 residues. V was cut by 4 bases and J by 5 bases, with 21 bases left in between. In nucleotides, the CDR3 is TGCGCCAGCAGTGCCCTCCGGGACATCTCTGGTGATCAGCCCCAGCATTTT. Translated, it gives CASSALRDISGDQPQHF.

The chain carries TRBV2 and TRBJ1-4, with D maybe TRBD1 (5 bases). The CDR3 sequence is 15 residues long. CDR1 is SNHLY and CDR2 is FYNNEI in the germline V gene. The V end was cut by 6 bases, the J end by 5 bases, with 16 bases between. The CDR3 loop reads CASRATQVPNEKLFF. The CDR3 region has the DNA TGTGCCAGCAGGGCCACACAGGTTCCAAATGAAAAACTGTTTTTT.

The table lists this clone with a count of one. The chain recombines TRBV4-3 with TRBJ1-5, with 9 bases that match TRBD1. V gave up 0 bases and J gave up 6 bases; unmatched junction bases: 6. CDR1 is LGHNA, CDR2 YSLEER, per germline. The CDR3 loop spans 16 amino acids. CDR3 sequence reads: CASSQDPTGGRQPQHF. CDR3 nucleotides: TGCGCCAGCAGCCAAGATCCGACAGGGGGTCGTCAGCCCCAGCATTTT.

The chain joins TRBV5-1 to TRBJ2-2, with 8 nucleotides matching TRBD2. The CDR3 consists of 17 residues. CDR1 SGHRS and CDR2 YFSETQ come from the germline V gene. V gave up 0 bases and J gave up 3 bases; unmatched junction bases: 7. CDR3 sequence reads: CASSLGGSGAYTGELFF. The DNA of the CDR3 is TGCGCCAGCAGCTTGGGAGGTAGCGGGGCCTACACCGGGGAGCTGTTTTTT.

This clone was counted between two and nine times. This chain connects TRBV5-1 to TRBJ1-1, with D maybe TRBD1 (5 bases). The CDR3 is 14 residues long. Germline lookup yields CDR1 SGHRS and CDR2 YFSETQ. Trimming took 2 bases from V and 3 from J, leaving 11 bases between them. CDR3 bases: TGCGCCAGCAGCTTAGGGGCTTTGGACACTGAAGCTTTCTTT. Protein sequence: CASSLGALDTEAFF.

This clone was counted a few times. The chain combines TRBV6-6 with TRBJ2-5, with D tentatively TRBD1 (6 bases). CDR3 length: 13 residues. Trimming left V 4 bases short and J 4 bases short, with 10 bases between. CDR1 MNHNY and CDR2 SVGAGI come from the germline V gene (reference sequence). The CDR3 reads CASSSVRGETQYF. The CDR3 DNA sequence: TGTGCCAGCAGTTCGGTCAGGGGAGAGACCCAGTACTTC.

The rearrangement links TRBV2 to TRBJ1-2; possible D gene TRBD1, 6 bases. The CDR3 length is 13 residues. Per the germline V gene, CDR1 is SNHLY and CDR2 is FYNNEI. Trimming removed 5 bases from V and 8 bases from J, with 15 bases in between. The CDR3 coding sequence is TGTGCCAGCAGTCGCAGGGGTTTGGGAGGCTACACCTTC. Amino acids: CASSRRGLGGYTF.

This clone appeared a single time. The CDR3 coding sequence is TGTGCCAGCAGCTTAGGGGGGGAGGGTAGTGTGGACATTCAGTACTTC. It codes for CASSLGGEGSVDIQYF. The chain joins TRBV7-2 to TRBJ2-4, with 7 positions matching TRBD2. CDR1 and CDR2 from the germline V gene are SGHTA and FQGNSA. The junction had 11 bases not matched to a gene; V was cut back by 1 base and J by 8 bases. CDR3 length: 16 residues. The variable domain in full, completed from reference TRBV7-2 and TRBJ2-4, reads GAGVSQSPSNKVTEKGKDVELRCDPISGHTALYWYRQSLGQGLEFLIYFQGNSAPDKSGLPSDRFSAERTGGSVSTLTIQRTQQEDSAVYLCASSLGGEGSVDIQYFGAGTRLSVL.

The rearrangement links TRBV7-9 to TRBJ2-5; D is possibly TRBD2 (7 bases). The V end was cut by 5 bases, the J end by 1 base, with 14 bases between. The germline V gene has CDR1 SEHNR and CDR2 FQNEAQ (reference sequence). CDR3 length equals 15 residues. The DNA of the CDR3 is TGTGCCAGCAGCCTACTAGGGGGGGGCCAAGAGACCCAGTACTTC. Its protein is CASSLLGGGQETQYF. Variable domain in full (rest from reference TRBV7-9 and TRBJ2-5): DTGVSQNPRHKITKRGQNVTFRCDPISEHNRLYWYRQTLGQGPEFLTYFQNEAQLEKSRLLSDRFSAERPKGSFSTLEIQRTEQGDSAMYLCASSLLGGGQETQYFGPGTRLLVL.

This chain joins TRBV5-1 and TRBJ2-3, with 10 bases aligning to TRBD2. The CDR3 extends over 17 amino acids. Germline trimming cut 4 bases from V and 2 bases from J; bases unmatched to any gene: 10. Looked up from germline, CDR1 is SGHRS and CDR2 is YFSETQ. The CDR3 DNA reads as TGCGCCAGCAGCCCCCCCGGACTAGCGGAAAACACAGATACGCAGTATTTT. This translates into CASSPPGLAENTDTQYF.

The CDR3 sequence: CAWSQTGQSSGANVLTF. CDR3 nucleotide sequence: TGTGCCTGGAGCCAAACGGGACAGAGCTCTGGGGCCAACGTCCTGACTTTC. The V call is TRBV30, the J call TRBJ2-6; TRBD1 agrees at 7 bases. The CDR3 sequence is 17 residues long. In germline, CDR1 is GTSNPN, CDR2 SVGIG (reference sequence). V lost 3 bases and J lost 0; bases outside the gene matches: 8.

CDR3 in amino acids: CASSPRTDTEAFF. CDR3 coding DNA: TGTGCCAGCTCACCAAGGACAGACACTGAAGCTTTCTTT. This rearrangement joins TRBV18 to TRBJ1-1; perhaps TRBD1 as D (6 bases). The CDR3 length is 13 residues. With 2 bases removed from V and 3 bases from J, the gap between germline ends came to 7 bases. CDR1 KGHSH and CDR2 LQKENI come from the germline V gene. Combining the CDR3 with reference TRBV18 and TRBJ1-1 gives the whole variable domain NAGVMQNPRHLVRRRGQEARLRCSPMKGHSHVYWYRQLPEEGLKFMVYLQKENIIDESGMPKERFSAEFPKEGPSILRIQQVVRGDSAAYFCASSPRTDTEAFFGQGTRLTVV.

The chain has TRBV19 and TRBJ1-5; TRBD1 aligns across 10 bases. Trimming took 8 bases from V and 7 from J; bases not matched to a gene: 8. From germline, CDR1 is LNHDA and CDR2 SQIVND (reference sequence). The CDR3 is made up of 14 amino acids. The CDR3 DNA reads TGTGCCAGTCAACGGGACAGGGGAGGACAGCCCCAGCATTTT. This sequence encodes CASQRDRGGQPQHF.

The J gene is TRBJ2-3, the V gene TRBV10-3, with D perhaps TRBD1 (5 bases). Germline lookup yields CDR1 ENHRY and CDR2 SYGVKD. This CDR3 spans 17 amino acids. The V and J ends lost 6 bases and 3 bases respectively, with 22 bases between them. Here the CDR3 DNA reads TGTGCCATCAGACCCGCTCTTCAGGGCACTGGTACAGATACGCAGTATTTT. Amino acids: CAIRPALQGTGTDTQYF.

This rearrangement joins TRBV27 to TRBJ2-2, with TRBD1 as a possible D gene (5 bases). Trimming stripped 0 bases from V and 4 bases from J, with 18 bases between. The CDR3 covers 18 residues. Germline V lookup: CDR1 MNHEY, CDR2 SMNVEV (reference sequence). CDR3 sequence: CASSLSLAGIGSTGELFF. The CDR3 bases are TGTGCCAGCAGTTTATCGCTGGCAGGGATTGGGTCCACCGGGGAGCTGTTTTTT.

This clone was seen just once. V is TRBV23-1 and J is TRBJ1-1; D is ambiguous. TRBV23-1 is placed among ORFs of uncertain function. V was cut by 2 bases and J by 4 bases, with 11 bases left in between. The CDR3 sequence is 14 residues long. The CDR3 loop reads CASSQGNNGTEAFF. CDR3 coding DNA: TGCGCCAGCAGTCAAGGCAACAATGGCACTGAAGCTTTCTTT.

The chain employs TRBV4-1 and TRBJ1-1; D is ambiguous. Germline loops: CDR1 MGHRA, CDR2 YSYEKL. V gave up 3 bases and J gave up 5 bases, with 10 bases separating them. This CDR3 is 13 amino acids long. CDR3 sequence reads: CASSHPGLTEAFF. The CDR3 region has the DNA TGCGCCAGCAGCCACCCAGGCCTGACTGAAGCTTTCTTT.

The rearrangement joins TRBV5-6 to TRBJ2-7; TRBD1 matches 7 bases. The CDR3 is 13 residues long. With V trimmed by 4 bases and J by 7 bases, 8 bases remained unmatched. Germline V gene lookup returns CDR1 SGHDT and CDR2 YYEEEE. CDR3 sequence (DNA): TGTGCCAGCAGCCCCGGGACAGCAATGGAGCAGTACTTC. It encodes CASSPGTAMEQYF.

This chain connects TRBV21-1 to TRBJ1-3. TRBV21-1 is recorded as a pseudogene. This CDR3 has 16 amino acids. Here the CDR3 DNA reads TGTGCCAGCAGCCAAAACTACCCCAGCTCTGGAAACACCATATATTTT. It translates to CASSQNYPSSGNTIYF.

This clone has a handful of counts. V is TRBV25-1 and J is TRBJ2-2; maybe TRBD1 (6 bases). V was shortened by 5 bases and J by 3 bases, with 13 bases between the two germline ends. Germline values: CDR1 MGHDK, CDR2 SYGVNS. This CDR3 has 15 amino acids. CDR3 loop: CASSSGERDTGELFF. CDR3 coding DNA: TGTGCCAGCAGTTCAGGGGAGAGGGACACCGGGGAGCTGTTTTTT.

The gene calls are TRBV2 and TRBJ1-4; 7 nucleotides align to TRBD1. The V and J ends lost 7 bases and 0 bases, in that order; junction bases with no gene match: 5. The germline gives CDR1 SNHLY, CDR2 FYNNEI. The CDR3 is 15 amino acids. The CDR3 reads CASKGQGATNEKLFF. CDR3 DNA sequence: TGTGCCAGCAAGGGGCAGGGGGCAACTAATGAAAAACTGTTTTTT.

The chain employs TRBV5-4 and TRBJ2-3; the match to TRBD2 covers 16 bases. This CDR3 comprises 19 residues. CDR1 and CDR2 (germline): SGHNT, YYREEE (reference sequence). The V and J ends lost 5 bases and 2 bases, in that order; junction bases with no gene match: 11. CDR3 sequence reads: CASRTGTSGRASFTDTQYF. The CDR3 DNA follows: TGTGCCAGCAGAACCGGGACTAGCGGGAGGGCAAGTTTCACAGATACGCAGTATTTT.

This clone was recorded only once. This sequence joins TRBV28 and TRBJ1-5; TRBD1 is a possible D gene (5 bases). V lost 2 bases, J lost 1 base, and 6 bases lay in between. The length of the CDR3 is 14 residues. Germline lookup yields CDR1 MDHEN and CDR2 SYDVKM. The CDR3 coding sequence is TGTGCCAGCAGTTTAGCAGGGAGCAATCAGCCCCAGCATTTT. Protein product: CASSLAGSNQPQHF.

This clone turned up a few times. The chain employs TRBV5-1 and TRBJ2-1; 10 nucleotides match TRBD2. CDR1 and CDR2 from the germline V gene are SGHRS and YFSETQ. J lost 7 bases, V lost 0 bases, and 13 bases had no gene match. The CDR3 extends over 18 amino acids. The CDR3 sequence is CASSLELASGGSGNEQFF. In DNA, the CDR3 is TGCGCCAGCAGCTTGGAATTGGCTAGCGGGGGATCGGGGAATGAGCAGTTCTTC. The full variable domain, with the rest looked up from reference TRBV5-1 and TRBJ2-1, is KAGVTQTPRYLIKTRGQQVTLSCSPISGHRSVSWYQQTPGQGLQFLFEYFSETQRNKGNFPGRFSGRQFSNSRSEMNVSTLELGDSALYLCASSLELASGGSGNEQFFGPGTRLTVL.

The chain couples TRBV9 to TRBJ2-1; 10 bases agree with TRBD2. In germline, CDR1 is SGDLS, CDR2 YYNGEE. This CDR3 comprises 14 residues. V lost 2 bases and J lost 6; bases outside the gene matches: 2. The DNA of the CDR3 is TGTGCCAGCAGCGTTAGCGGGGGGCTCAATGAGCAGTTCTTC. It encodes CASSVSGGLNEQFF.

The J gene is TRBJ2-7, the V gene TRBV4-3, with TRBD2 matching 7 bases. This CDR3 region has 16 residues. The germline V gene has CDR1 LGHNA and CDR2 YSLEER. Trimming took 0 bases from V and 0 from J; bases not matched to a gene: 5. In DNA form, the CDR3 reads TGCGCCAGCAGCCAAGATCAGCTAGCGGACTCCTACGAGCAGTACTTC. Its protein product is CASSQDQLADSYEQYF.

V gene TRBV7-9 combines with J gene TRBJ2-3, with 8 positions matching TRBD1. Germline lookup yields CDR1 SEHNR and CDR2 FQNEAQ (reference sequence). CDR3 length: 13 amino acids. With V trimmed by 5 bases and J by 6 bases, 4 bases remained unmatched. The CDR3: CASSRTGFDTQYF. The CDR3 nucleotides read TGTGCCAGCAGCCGGACAGGGTTTGATACGCAGTATTTT.

CDR3 residues: CASSFTSGTSNEQFF. CDR3 sequence (DNA): TGCGCCAGCAGCTTTACTAGCGGGACTAGCAATGAGCAGTTCTTC. This chain connects TRBV5-1 to TRBJ2-1; 10 bases line up with TRBD2. V dropped 2 bases and J dropped 6; count of bases not matched to a gene: 5. This CDR3 has 15 residues. Germline V gene lookup returns CDR1 SGHRS and CDR2 YFSETQ.

The V call is TRBV5-4, the J call TRBJ2-3, with D tentatively TRBD1 (6 bases). This CDR3 has 14 amino acids. Germline V CDR1 and CDR2: SGHNT, YYREEE (reference sequence). V was cut by 4 bases and J by 2 bases, with 11 bases left in between. CDR3 in DNA: TGTGCCAGCAGCGACCGGGACAACACAGATACGCAGTATTTT. Translating it yields CASSDRDNTDTQYF.